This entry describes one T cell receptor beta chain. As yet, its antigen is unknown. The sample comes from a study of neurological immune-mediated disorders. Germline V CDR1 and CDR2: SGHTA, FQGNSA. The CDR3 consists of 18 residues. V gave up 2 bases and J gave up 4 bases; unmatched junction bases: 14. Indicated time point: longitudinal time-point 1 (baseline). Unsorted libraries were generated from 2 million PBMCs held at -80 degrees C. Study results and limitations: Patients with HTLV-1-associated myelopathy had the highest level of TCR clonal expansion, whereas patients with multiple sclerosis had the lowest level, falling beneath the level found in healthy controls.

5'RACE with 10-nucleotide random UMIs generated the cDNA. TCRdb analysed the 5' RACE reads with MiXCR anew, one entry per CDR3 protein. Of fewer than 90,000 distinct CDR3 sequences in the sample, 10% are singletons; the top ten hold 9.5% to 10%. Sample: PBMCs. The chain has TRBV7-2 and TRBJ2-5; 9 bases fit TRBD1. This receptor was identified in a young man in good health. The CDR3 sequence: CASSLLGQGYLVRETQYF. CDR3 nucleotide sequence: TGTGCCAGCAGCTTACTGGGACAGGGTTACTTAGTCAGAGAGACCCAGTACTTC.